These T cell receptor beta chains were read from a single sample in a study of cytomegalovirus exposure and HLA in healthy donors. TCRdb keeps only in-frame clones here, not all; method: immunoSEQ multiplex PCR. The data hold 160,000 or so clones, with about 82% observed a single time. Sequencing input: PBMCs. These receptors were taken from a young woman in good health and CMV-seropositive. CDR3s include the opening cysteine and the closing phenylalanine or tryptophan.

j_call | v_call | cdr3_aa
TRBJ2-2 | TRBV27 | CASSPIYLRQMNTGELFF
TRBJ2-1 | TRBV5-1 | CASSLVASGAGEQFF
TRBJ1-1 | TRBV2 | CASSDGVGRGDTEAFF
TRBJ2-7 | TRBV23-1 | CASSPSGGGGSYEQYF
TRBJ2-5 | TRBV4-1 | CASRSFTGEETQYF
TRBJ2-7 | TRBV7-2 | CASSSRAGEFYEQYF
TRBJ1-2 | TRBV19 | CASSDRGNYGYTF
TRBJ1-6 | TRBV6-5 | CASSYETEGSPLHF
TRBJ2-7 | TRBV9 | CASSVGAPVGEQYF
TRBJ2-7 | TRBV29-1 | CSVKADRGLYEQYF
TRBJ1-3 | TRBV5-6 | CASSWFTGQSFSGNTIYF
TRBJ1-2 | TRBV2 | CASSPDRGPGYTF
TRBJ2-7 | TRBV19 | CASSPRAGSYEQYF
TRBJ2-3 | TRBV15 | CATSNRLAVAYTDTQYF
TRBJ2-7 | TRBV27 | CASSFSGVFYEQYF
TRBJ1-1 | TRBV28 | CASSLWGIRGEAFF
TRBJ1-1 | TRBV11-2 | CASSLAFTEAFF
TRBJ2-3 | TRBV7-9 | CSSSFTSGRSTDTQYF
TRBJ2-2 | TRBV14 | CASSRLSDTGELFF
TRBJ1-3 | TRBV9 | CASSGEHRGLGGNTIYF
TRBJ2-1 | TRBV7-9 | CASSLGTSGGYEQFF
TRBJ1-1 | TRBV2 | CASSVGRANTEAFF
TRBJ2-5 | TRBV7-9 | CSSSGSGAGETQYF
TRBJ1-1 | TRBV5-1 | CASSLEAGNTEAFF
TRBJ2-7 | TRBV5-6 | CASNVRDRGYEQYF
TRBJ2-1 | TRBV9 | CASSFRLAAISEQFF
TRBJ2-5 | TRBV7-9 | CASSLSTGRQETQYF
TRBJ1-1 | TRBV5-4 | CASSFLGQVMNTEAFF
TRBJ2-2 | TRBV7-3 | CASTWFTGGAGELFF
TRBJ2-1 | TRBV5-1 | CASSPGTSGNEQFF
TRBJ2-5 | TRBV7-9 | CASTFPVGYQETQYF
TRBJ2-5 | TRBV6-6 | CASSYRSGGGETQYF
TRBJ1-3 | TRBV30 | CAWSVAGNTIYF
TRBJ1-2 | TRBV20-1 | CSAPKGGGYTF
TRBJ2-7 | TRBV6-1 | CASSEWGDRYEQYF
TRBJ2-5 | TRBV18 | CASSPQGARETQYF
TRBJ2-5 | TRBV28 | CASSTPGREETQYF
TRBJ2-7 | TRBV27 | CASSKVAVISYEQYF
TRBJ1-5 | TRBV19 | CASSTGNILSNQPQHF
TRBJ2-2 | TRBV6-1 | CASSDYPDFTGELFF
TRBJ1-2 | TRBV28 | CASSFRRTSDYGYTF
TRBJ1-1 | TRBV5-5 | CASSSRREEAFF
TRBJ2-3 | TRBV27 | CASSLFSGDTQYF
TRBJ1-2 | TRBV2 | CASSDGVYGYTF
TRBJ2-4 | TRBV5-5 | CASRPMGGESFTIQYF
TRBJ2-7 | TRBV30 | CAWTLVGGTYEQYF
TRBJ1-1 | TRBV29-1 | CSVVRDRETEAFF
TRBJ1-1 | TRBV11-2 | CASTTQGPLTEAFF
TRBJ2-1 | TRBV27 | CASSRMGLAGYEQFF
TRBJ2-5 | TRBV5-7 | CASSPRGPGGQETQYF
TRBJ2-3 | TRBV5-1 | CASSFGQLPDTQYF
TRBJ1-2 | TRBV14 | CASSQKGLYGYTF
TRBJ2-2 | TRBV5-1 | CASSRDRGTGELFF
TRBJ1-6 | TRBV2 | CAIWGGNNSPLHF
TRBJ2-5 | TRBV5-1 | CASSFADRGRAQYF
TRBJ2-7 | TRBV9 | CASSVKGEGPLYEQYF
TRBJ2-2 | TRBV25-1 | CASSDGPWTVQTGELFF
TRBJ1-2 | TRBV6-1 | CASSAGGYNYGYTF
TRBJ1-1 | TRBV21-1 | CAFWAGMNTEAFF